The 29 T cell receptor beta chains below were found in one sample sequenced in a study of T-cell reconstitution after alpha-beta-depleted transplantation in children. Molecular barcoding with unique molecular identifiers was used for the TCRbeta library. TCRdb independently ran MiXCR on the PCR reads; one entry per CDR3 protein. The sample contains about 72,000 distinct CDR3 sequences, approximately 7.3% of which appear only once. Specimen: PBMCs from the stem cell graft donor, collected from the stem cell graft. These receptors were taken from a human donor who donated a stem cell graft to a child with acute lymphoblastic leukemia.

This clonotype was seen many times. The chain carries TRBV25-1 and TRBJ1-5; D is ambiguous. V was cut by 7 bases and J by 0 bases, with 10 bases left in between. This CDR3 is built from 14 residues. Germline assignment: CDR1 MGHDK and CDR2 SYGVNS. The CDR3 bases are TGTGCCAGCACCGGGAGGGATAGCAATCAGCCCCAGCATTTT. Translated, it gives CASTGRDSNQPQHF.

Many counts were recorded for this clonotype. The chain carries TRBV6-5 and TRBJ1-5; unclear D gene. The CDR3 has 14 amino acids. Trimming shortened V by 6 bases and J by 3 bases, and 12 bases separated the two germline ends. Germline V lookup: CDR1 MNHEY, CDR2 SVGAGI. This CDR3 is CASSIDTTNQPQHF. CDR3 sequence (DNA): TGTGCCAGCAGCATAGACACGACCAATCAGCCCCAGCATTTT.

This clonotype appeared many times. The gene calls are TRBV27 and TRBJ2-5, with 10 bases that match TRBD2. The germline gives CDR1 MNHEY, CDR2 SMNVEV (reference sequence). V lost 5 bases to trimming and J lost 3 bases; unmatched junction nucleotides: 6. The CDR3 length is 15 residues. The CDR3 DNA is TGTGCCAGCAGTCAGCTAGCGGGGGAGGAAGAGACCCAGTACTTC. Its translation: CASSQLAGEEETQYF.

V gene TRBV12-5 combines with J gene TRBJ2-7; TRBD1 might be the D (5 bases). Germline CDR1 reads LGHNT; CDR2 reads FRNRAP. V gave up 6 bases and J gave up 3 bases, with 18 bases separating them. The CDR3 totals 15 residues. The CDR3 here is CASGPGAGFNYEQYF. Written as DNA, the CDR3 is TGTGCTAGTGGCCCTGGAGCAGGGTTCAACTACGAGCAGTACTTC.

This clonotype was picked up many times. The rearrangement uses TRBV7-2 and TRBJ2-1, with D perhaps matching TRBD2 (5 bases). This CDR3 region has 18 residues. V was shortened by 4 bases and J by 10 bases, with 29 bases between the two germline ends. CDR1 and CDR2 from the germline V gene are SGHTA and FQGNSA. DNA for the CDR3: TGTGCCAGCAGCTATGCGACTACAAGGGTGGGGAGTGGAGGAGAGCAGTTCTTC. The encoded protein is CASSYATTRVGSGGEQFF.

This clonotype was seen many times. This chain uses TRBV29-1 with TRBJ2-3; D uncertain. Trimming removed 1 base at V and 0 bases at J, with 11 bases between. The CDR3 is made up of 15 amino acids. Germline values: CDR1 SQVTM, CDR2 ANQGSEA. In DNA form, the CDR3 reads TGCAGCGTTGAAGCCAGCAGTACTAGCACAGATACGCAGTATTTT. Translated, it gives CSVEASSTSTDTQYF.

This clonotype was seen many times. V usage is TRBV7-9 and J usage is TRBJ2-1; 7 bases map to TRBD2. Germline V CDR1 and CDR2: SEHNR, FQNEAQ (reference sequence). V lost 7 bases and J lost 2; bases outside the gene matches: 8. The CDR3 covers 15 residues. This chain's CDR3 is CASIDGTNTYNEQFF. The CDR3 DNA sequence: TGTGCCAGCATCGATGGGACTAACACCTACAATGAGCAGTTCTTC.

This clonotype was seen only a few times. V and J are TRBV10-2 and TRBJ2-7; D gene unclear. The CDR3 has 12 amino acids. V was shortened by 3 bases and J by 0 bases, with 3 bases between the two germline ends. Germline CDR1 reads WSHSY; CDR2 reads SAAADI. The CDR3 bases are TGCGCCAGCAGTGATCCCTCCTACGAGCAGTACTTC. Translated, it gives CASSDPSYEQYF.

The chain carries TRBV6-1 and TRBJ2-4; weak D call: TRBD2 (5 bases). Per the germline V gene, CDR1 is MNHNS and CDR2 is SASEGT. V shed 7 bases and J shed 1 base, with 11 bases lying between them. CDR3 length: 14 amino acids. The CDR3 spells CASMDGEAKNIQYF. The CDR3, as DNA: TGTGCCAGCATGGACGGGGAGGCCAAAAACATTCAGTACTTC.

This clonotype was counted many times. The chain recombines TRBV5-1 with TRBJ1-1; tentatively, D is TRBD1 (6 bases). Germline assignment: CDR1 SGHRS and CDR2 YFSETQ. The CDR3 has 16 amino acids. V lost 4 bases, J lost 6 bases, and 22 bases lay in between. CDR3 in amino acids: CASSPGAPKLVSEAFF. The CDR3 DNA sequence: TGCGCCAGCAGCCCAGGGGCCCCAAAGCTAGTATCTGAAGCTTTCTTT. The entire variable domain, with the rest obtained from reference TRBV5-1 and TRBJ1-1, is as follows: KAGVTQTPRYLIKTRGQQVTLSCSPISGHRSVSWYQQTPGQGLQFLFEYFSETQRNKGNFPGRFSGRQFSNSRSEMNVSTLELGDSALYLCASSPGAPKLVSEAFFGQGTRLTVV.

This clonotype has a count of ten or more. The V gene is TRBV20-1, the J gene TRBJ1-5, with 12 bases lining up with TRBD1. Germline trimming cut 6 bases from V and 6 bases from J; bases unmatched to any gene: 9. The germline CDR1 and CDR2 sequences are DFQATT and SNEGSKA (reference sequence). This CDR3 comprises 15 residues. This chain's CDR3 is CSASPGQGAGQPQHF. CDR3 coding DNA: TGCAGTGCAAGCCCGGGACAGGGGGCGGGTCAGCCCCAGCATTTT.

This chain connects TRBV11-2 to TRBJ2-3, with 7 bases identical to TRBD2. With 1 base clipped from V and 4 bases from J, the junction kept 5 bases outside the gene matches. In germline, CDR1 is SGHAT, CDR2 FQNNGV. The CDR3 has 15 residues. CDR3 in amino acids: CASSLGGGSSDTQYF. The CDR3 DNA reads as TGTGCCAGCAGCTTAGGGGGCGGGAGCTCAGATACGCAGTATTTT.

This clonotype was observed many times. CDR3 DNA sequence: TGTGCCAGCAGTTTACAGGTTAACTATGGCTACACCTTC. It translates to CASSLQVNYGYTF. The chain couples TRBV12-3 or TRBV12-4 to TRBJ1-2; D uncertain. The V end was cut by 2 bases, the J end by 1 base, with 5 bases between. The CDR3 loop spans 13 amino acids.

This clonotype was seen ten or more times. V gene TRBV20-1 combines with J gene TRBJ1-2; 8 nucleotides agree with TRBD1. CDR1 and CDR2 (germline): DFQATT, SNEGSKA (reference sequence). This CDR3 comprises 15 residues. The trim removed 0 bases at V and 4 bases at J, leaving 7 bases unmatched. The CDR3 DNA reads as TGCAGTGCTAGAGATGAACAGGGGGTGATCTATGGCTACACCTTC. Translation: CSARDEQGVIYGYTF.

The chain combines TRBV20-1 with TRBJ1-5, with a weak D call TRBD1 (5 bases). The CDR3 has 12 amino acids. Trimming pared 3 bases from V and 2 bases from J, leaving 5 bases between. Per germline, CDR1 DFQATT and CDR2 SNEGSKA (reference sequence). Written as DNA, the CDR3 is TGCAGTGCTAGCAGGGGCAATCAGCCCCAGCATTTT. This encodes CSASRGNQPQHF.

The chain joins TRBV7-3 to TRBJ2-3; possibly TRBD1 for D (6 bases). Germline-derived CDR1 and CDR2 are SGHTA and FQGTGA. V was shortened by 3 bases and J by 7 bases, with 11 bases between the two germline ends. This CDR3 contains 13 residues. DNA of the CDR3: TGTGCCAGCAGCTTCCAGGGGCAAAATACGCAGTATTTT. Translated, it gives CASSFQGQNTQYF.

The table lists this clonotype with a few counts. CDR3 DNA sequence: TGTGCCAGCAGCCAAGGACGACAGGGCTATGGCTACACCTTC. This sequence encodes CASSQGRQGYGYTF. The chain combines TRBV3-1 with TRBJ1-2; 7 bases match TRBD1. V dropped 1 base and J dropped 4; count of bases not matched to a gene: 3. Per germline, CDR1 LGHDT and CDR2 YNNKEL (reference sequence). The CDR3 extends over 14 amino acids.

This clonotype was picked up many times. The rearrangement uses TRBV6-4 and TRBJ2-1, with D possibly being TRBD2 (6 bases). V was clipped by 0 bases and J by 0 bases, with 6 bases between them. In germline, CDR1 is MRHNA, CDR2 SNTAGT. The CDR3 length is 15 residues. CDR3 amino acids: CASSDSSGSYNEQFF. The DNA for the CDR3 is TGTGCCAGCAGTGACTCTAGCGGCTCCTACAATGAGCAGTTCTTC.

As concerns this clonotype: At one boundary the junction diverges from the germline segment, which might be a read error. The chain has TRBV14 and TRBJ2-1; 8 nucleotides agree with TRBD2. The CDR3 runs 16 residues. Germline V gives CDR1 SGHDN, CDR2 FVKESK. The CDR3 sequence: CASSLVRGGAYNEEFF. The CDR3 nucleotides are TGTGCCAGCAGCCTTGTACGGGGGGGTGCCTACAATGAGGAGTTCTTC.

This clonotype was seen at least ten times. The genes are TRBV12-3 or TRBV12-4 and TRBJ2-6, with 7 bases that match TRBD1. The CDR3 spans 15 residues. With 6 bases clipped from V and 2 bases from J, the junction kept 4 bases outside the gene matches. The CDR3 sequence is CASRSTGAGANVLTF. CDR3 nucleotides: TGTGCCAGCAGATCAACAGGGGCTGGGGCCAACGTCCTGACTTTC.

This clonotype was seen many times. This chain links TRBV5-1 with TRBJ1-5; weak D call: TRBD1 (6 bases). Germline lookup yields CDR1 SGHRS and CDR2 YFSETQ. The CDR3 is 14 residues long. V was trimmed by 0 bases and J by 5 bases, leaving 9 bases between them. CDR3 DNA sequence: TGCGCCAGCAGCTTGGTGACAGGCGATCAGCCCCAGCATTTT. Protein: CASSLVTGDQPQHF.

This clonotype was recorded at least ten times. The chain joins TRBV7-9 to TRBJ2-3, with D perhaps TRBD1 (6 bases). CDR1 and CDR2 (germline): SEHNR, FQNEAQ (reference sequence). This CDR3 has 15 amino acids. Trimming removed 5 bases at V and 2 bases at J, with 14 bases between. CDR3 coding DNA: TGTGCCAGCAGCCCAAGGACAGACTCCACAGATACGCAGTATTTT. Its translation: CASSPRTDSTDTQYF.

V gene TRBV5-1 combines with J gene TRBJ2-1; 14 bases agree with TRBD2. Losses at the gene ends were 4 bases for V and 5 bases for J; bases not matched to a gene: 5. The CDR3 has 16 residues. Germline V lookup: CDR1 SGHRS, CDR2 YFSETQ. The DNA of the CDR3 is TGCGCCAGCAGCCACGGGACTAGCGGGAGAGACAATGAGCAGTTCTTC. This sequence encodes CASSHGTSGRDNEQFF.

Many counts were recorded for this clonotype. The chain combines TRBV7-2 with TRBJ1-4, with a possible D match to TRBD1 (5 bases). Trimming stripped 1 base from V and 4 bases from J, with 10 bases between. The germline gives CDR1 SGHTA, CDR2 FQGNSA. This CDR3 has 15 residues. CDR3: CASSLGTGFNEKLFF. The CDR3 DNA reads as TGTGCCAGCAGCTTAGGTACAGGCTTTAATGAAAAACTGTTTTTT.

This clonotype was detected many times. The rearrangement uses TRBV7-9 and TRBJ2-7; TRBD1 agrees at 9 bases. J lost 0 bases, V lost 4 bases, and 4 bases had no gene match. The CDR3 is 15 residues long. The germline V gene encodes CDR1 SEHNR and CDR2 FQNEAQ (reference sequence). DNA of the CDR3: TGTGCCAGCAGCTCGGGACAGGGTTACTCCTACGAGCAGTACTTC. This translates into CASSSGQGYSYEQYF.

This clonotype was recorded many times. The rearrangement uses TRBV5-1 and TRBJ2-1; unclear D gene. Germline-derived CDR1 and CDR2 are SGHRS and YFSETQ. V gave up 1 base and J gave up 5 bases, with 13 bases separating them. The CDR3 is 15 residues long. In DNA, the CDR3 is TGCGCCAGCAGCTTGAACGGCCTTCGGAACAATGAGCAGTTCTTC. Its translation: CASSLNGLRNNEQFF.

This clonotype was detected only a few times. This chain joins TRBV7-8 and TRBJ2-5; the D gene is possibly TRBD2 (6 bases). V gave up 3 bases and J gave up 4 bases, with 15 bases separating them. CDR1 and CDR2 (germline): SGHVS, FQNEAQ. CDR3 length equals 15 residues. The CDR3: CASSLPLGGVETQYF. For the CDR3, the DNA is TGTGCCAGCAGCTTGCCTTTGGGCGGGGTAGAGACCCAGTACTTC.

This clonotype was observed at least ten times. CDR3 coding DNA: TGCAGTGCAGCCGCGGGACAGAACACTGAAGCTTTCTTT. As protein: CSAAAGQNTEAFF. The genes are TRBV20-1 and TRBJ1-1; D is perhaps TRBD1 (6 bases). The CDR3 spans 13 residues. Trimming cost V 6 bases and J 1 base, with 12 bases left between them. CDR1 and CDR2 from the germline V gene are DFQATT and SNEGSKA (reference sequence).

This clonotype was found many times. This chain joins TRBV6-1 and TRBJ2-4; 7 positions agree with TRBD1. The length of the CDR3 is 12 residues. With V trimmed by 6 bases and J by 7 bases, 3 bases remained unmatched. Germline V gene lookup returns CDR1 MNHNS and CDR2 SASEGT. The CDR3 spells CASRGQINIQYF. DNA of the CDR3: TGTGCCAGCAGGGGACAGATTAACATTCAGTACTTC.